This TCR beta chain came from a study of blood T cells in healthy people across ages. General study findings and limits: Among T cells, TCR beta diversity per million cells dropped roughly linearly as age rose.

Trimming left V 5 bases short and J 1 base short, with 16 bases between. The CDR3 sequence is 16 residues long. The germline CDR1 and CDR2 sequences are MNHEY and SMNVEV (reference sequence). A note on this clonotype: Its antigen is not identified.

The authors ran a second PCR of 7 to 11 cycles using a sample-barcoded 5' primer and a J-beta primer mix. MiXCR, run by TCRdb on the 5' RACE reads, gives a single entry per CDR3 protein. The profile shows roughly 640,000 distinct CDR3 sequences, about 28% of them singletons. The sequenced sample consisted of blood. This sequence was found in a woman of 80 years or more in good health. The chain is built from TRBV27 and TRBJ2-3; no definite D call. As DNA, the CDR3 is TGTGCCAGCAGTCCTATGGGCAGGCGTGGCACAGATACGCAGTATTTT. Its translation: CASSPMGRRGTDTQYF.